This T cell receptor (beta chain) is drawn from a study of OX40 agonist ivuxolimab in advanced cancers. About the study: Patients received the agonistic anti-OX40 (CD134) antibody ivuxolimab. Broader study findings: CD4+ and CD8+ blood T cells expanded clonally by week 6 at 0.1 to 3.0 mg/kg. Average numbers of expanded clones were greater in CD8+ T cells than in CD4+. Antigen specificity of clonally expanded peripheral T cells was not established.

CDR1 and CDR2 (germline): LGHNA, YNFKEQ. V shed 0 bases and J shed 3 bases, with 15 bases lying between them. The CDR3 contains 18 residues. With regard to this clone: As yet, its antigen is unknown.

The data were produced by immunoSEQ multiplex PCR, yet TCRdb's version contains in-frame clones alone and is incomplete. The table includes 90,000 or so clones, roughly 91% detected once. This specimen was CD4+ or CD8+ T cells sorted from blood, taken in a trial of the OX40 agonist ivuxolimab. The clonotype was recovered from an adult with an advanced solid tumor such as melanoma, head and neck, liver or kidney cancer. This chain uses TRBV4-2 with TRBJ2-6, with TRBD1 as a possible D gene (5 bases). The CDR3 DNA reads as TGTGCCAGCAGCCAAGACACAGGATCTGCTGGTGGGGCCAACGTCCTGACTTTC. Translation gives CASSQDTGSAGGANVLTF.